The following is a T cell receptor beta chain sequence with its context. Its antigen is unidentified. These data originate in a study of CD8 T cells in ankylosing spondylitis. Overall study results and limits: Ankylosing spondylitis blood appeared to be characterized by a TCR beta motif of 8 or 9 highly homologous variants.

TCR beta libraries were made by quantitative 5'-RACE with molecular barcodes. TCRdb re-derived calls from the 5' RACE reads in MiXCR, one entry per CDR3 protein. The repertoire includes more than 650,000 distinct CDR3 sequences, roughly 12% of them detected once, and roughly 0.51% sits in the top ten. The V end was cut by 0 bases, the J end by 4 bases, with 12 bases between. Germline V gene data show CDR1 as DFQATT and CDR2 as SNEGSKA (reference sequence). The CDR3 sequence is 14 residues long. The specimen was blood, either unsorted or a sorted T cell fraction (not recorded which). The chain employs TRBV20-1 and TRBJ1-2, with no clear D. The clonotype comes from a male donor with ankylosing spondylitis. DNA of the CDR3: TGCAGTGCTAGAGATCGGATCTCCCCCTATGGCTACACCTTC. Its protein product is CSARDRISPYGYTF.